The 24 T cell receptor beta chains given below trace back to one sample, sequenced in a study of regulatory T cells in long-lasting Graves disease. As to time point: newly diagnosed GD, antithyroid drugs for less than 3 months. PBMC-derived RNA was used for the TCR library. Arm-PCR with iRepertoire HTBI primers amplified the CDR3 regions for these TCR beta libraries. TCRdb ran MiXCR on the multiplex PCR reads and lists one entry per CDR3 protein. The data hold about 620,000 distinct CDR3 sequences, with under 20% observed a single time. These records were also assigned to another study, of T cells in Graves' hyperthyroidism and ophthalmopathy.

The source material was peripheral blood mononuclear cells (PBMCs), sampled at new diagnosis, from a patient treated with antithyroid drugs. Every receptor here comes from a woman in her twenties or thirties with Graves disease.

There are a few counts of this clonotype. The genes are TRBV18 and TRBJ2-5; possibly TRBD2 for D (5 bases). Germline V lookup: CDR1 KGHSH, CDR2 LQKENI. Deletions cut 3 bases from V and 4 bases from J, with 24 bases between. The CDR3 length is 18 residues. The CDR3 coding sequence is TGTGCCAGCTCACCGGGTTCCGGACGGGAAAGACTGGGAGAGACCCAGTACTTC. Amino acid sequence: CASSPGSGRERLGETQYF.

This clonotype was recorded a few times. This chain links TRBV2 with TRBJ1-3; D call uncertain. From germline, CDR1 is SNHLY and CDR2 FYNNEI. CDR3 size: 15 residues. Deletions cut 3 bases from V and 0 bases from J, with 9 bases between. The CDR3 region has the DNA TGTGCCAGCAGTGAGGAGGCAACCTCTGGAAACACCATATATTTT. Protein product: CASSEEATSGNTIYF.

Notes on this clonotype: Germline is not matched at one junction end, which may reflect a read error. The gene calls are TRBV3-1 and TRBJ2-7; tentative D call: TRBD2 (6 bases). Germline-derived CDR1 and CDR2 are LGHDT and YNNKEL (reference sequence). CDR3 size: 16 residues. This CDR3 is CSSSQAGGGRSYEQYF. CDR3 nucleotides: TGTTCCAGCAGCCAGGCCGGCGGAGGGAGATCTTACGAGCAGTACTTC.

This clonotype was picked up many times. V usage is TRBV3-1 and J usage is TRBJ1-2; tentatively, D is TRBD1 (5 bases). V lost 6 bases to trimming and J lost 6 bases, with 23 bases between them. CDR1 and CDR2 (germline): LGHDT, YNNKEL (reference sequence). The CDR3 covers 16 residues. CDR3 sequence: CASSRRYRTEDDGYTF. The CDR3, as DNA: TGTGCCAGCAGTCGGAGATACAGGACCGAGGACGATGGCTACACCTTC. The full variable domain, completed using reference TRBV3-1 and TRBJ1-2, is DTAVSQTPKYLVTQMGNDKSIKCEQNLGHDTMYWYKQDSKKFLKIMFSYNNKELIINETVPNRFSPKSPDKAHLNLHINSLELGDSAVYFCASSRRYRTEDDGYTFGSGTRLTVV.

The V and J genes are TRBV19 and TRBJ2-1; 7 nucleotides agree with TRBD2. Germline values: CDR1 LNHDA, CDR2 SQIVND (reference sequence). V shed 1 base, J shed 10 bases, and the junction held 22 bases outside the gene matches. This CDR3 contains 19 residues. Written as DNA, the CDR3 is TGTGCCAGTAGTATAGGGCCCCGTTTGAATCAGCGGGGAAGGATGGAGCAGTTCTTC. Translating it yields CASSIGPRLNQRGRMEQFF.

The chain combines TRBV19 with TRBJ1-4; TRBD1 agrees at 10 bases. V shed 7 bases and J 8 bases; nucleotides not matched to a gene: 13. Per the germline V gene, CDR1 is LNHDA and CDR2 is SQIVND (reference sequence). The CDR3 spans 16 residues. The CDR3 nucleotides read TGTGCCAGTATTTACCTCCCCGGGACAGGGGAAGAAAAACTGTTTTTT. Amino acids: CASIYLPGTGEEKLFF. The full variable domain, its missing parts supplied by reference TRBV19 and TRBJ1-4, is DGGITQSPKYLFRKEGQNVTLSCEQNLNHDAMYWYRQDPGQGLRLIYYSQIVNDFQKGDIAEGYSVSREKKESFPLTVTSAQKNPTAFYLCASIYLPGTGEEKLFFGSGTQLSVL.

The chain recombines TRBV27 with TRBJ2-2, with 7 bases identical to TRBD1. Trimming cost V 8 bases and J 1 base; bases outside gene matches: 10. In germline, CDR1 is MNHEY, CDR2 SMNVEV (reference sequence). The CDR3 contains 16 residues. CDR3 sequence: CASARQGFGNTGELFF. The CDR3 DNA reads as TGTGCCAGCGCCCGACAGGGCTTCGGGAACACCGGGGAGCTGTTTTTT.

With respect to this clonotype: The junction does not match germline at one end; this may be a read error. This rearrangement joins TRBV7-2 to TRBJ2-3; D may be TRBD2 (6 bases). The CDR3 spans 15 residues. The germline V gene encodes CDR1 SGHTA and CDR2 FQGNSA. CDR3 sequence: CASSTRDFTTDTQYF. Here the CDR3 DNA reads TGCGCCAGCAGCACCCGGGACTTTACCACAGATACGCAGTATTTT.

This clonotype was detected many times. The gene calls are TRBV6-1 and TRBJ2-1; tentatively, D is TRBD1 (6 bases). The CDR3 extends over 14 amino acids. The V end lost 6 bases, the J end lost 3 bases, and 12 bases lay between the germline ends. CDR1 and CDR2 (germline): MNHNS, SASEGT. The CDR3 reads CASRTGLGYNEQFF. Here the CDR3 DNA reads TGTGCCAGCAGAACAGGGCTCGGCTACAATGAGCAGTTCTTC.

This clonotype was observed many times. The junction and the germline gene differ at one end; a read error may be behind it. This chain joins TRBV11-2 and TRBJ2-6, with TRBD1 as a possible D gene (5 bases). Germline assignment: CDR1 SGHAT and CDR2 FQNNGV. The CDR3 extends over 16 amino acids. CDR3 sequence reads: CASSLGRASGANVLTF. The DNA of the CDR3 is TGCGCCAGCAGCTTGGGCAGGGCCTCTGGGGCCAACGTCCTGACTTTC.

This clonotype was found many times. The CDR3 here is CATSDLNRGLRQFF. CDR3 bases: TGTGCCACCAGTGATTTAAACCGAGGTTTGAGGCAGTTCTTC. This sequence joins TRBV24-1 and TRBJ2-1; D is ambiguous. The CDR3 covers 14 residues. V was pared by 1 base and J by 12 bases, with 15 bases between. Germline V gene lookup returns CDR1 KGHDR and CDR2 SFDVKD.

V usage is TRBV19 and J usage is TRBJ1-4; the D gene is possibly TRBD1 (6 bases). CDR1 and CDR2 (germline): LNHDA, SQIVND (reference sequence). V shed 3 bases and J shed 5 bases, with 13 bases lying between them. The CDR3 covers 15 residues. In DNA form, the CDR3 reads TGTGCCAGTAGTATTCAGGGGACCGAGAATGAAAAACTGTTTTTT. Protein: CASSIQGTENEKLFF.

A word on this clonotype: A much larger clone is a single base away; this may be a read error. The chain couples TRBV5-1 to TRBJ1-1; tentative D call: TRBD1 (5 bases). The germline V gene has CDR1 SGHRS and CDR2 YFSETQ. Trimming took off 5 bases at V and 10 bases at J, with 21 bases between the two ends. CDR3 length: 14 amino acids. This CDR3 reads CASRQSGTEEGAFF. For the CDR3, the DNA is TGCGCCAGCAGACAATCCGGGACGGAGGAAGGAGCTTTCTTT.

This clonotype has ten or more counts. V usage is TRBV7-2 and J usage is TRBJ1-2; 11 nucleotides agree with TRBD1. With 3 bases clipped from V and 7 bases from J, the junction kept 7 bases outside the gene matches. Germline CDR1 and CDR2: SGHTA and FQGNSA. The CDR3 sequence is 15 residues long. The CDR3 sequence is CASSFPGQGVLGYTF. CDR3 bases: TGTGCCAGCAGCTTCCCGGGACAGGGGGTTCTTGGCTACACCTTC.

This clonotype was detected a few times. This chain joins TRBV6-4 and TRBJ2-3; 7 bases match TRBD1. Germline V lookup: CDR1 MRHNA, CDR2 SNTAGT. The CDR3 runs 16 residues. The V segment lost 6 bases and the J segment 2 bases; nucleotides outside the gene matches: 11. The CDR3 bases are TGTGCCAGCAGCCGCTGGGGGACAGAAAACACAGATACGCAGTATTTT. This translates into CASSRWGTENTDTQYF.

The chain employs TRBV6-1 and TRBJ2-5, with D perhaps matching TRBD1 (5 bases). CDR3 length: 14 amino acids. Germline V lookup: CDR1 MNHNS, CDR2 SASEGT. Trimming left V 10 bases short and J 0 bases short, with 15 bases between. CDR3 nucleotide sequence: TGTGCCACTAGACAGCCGCTGTACCAAGAGACCCAGTACTTC. Translated: CATRQPLYQETQYF.

The rearrangement links TRBV6-1 to TRBJ1-3; no reliable D call. This CDR3 is 15 amino acids long. CDR1 and CDR2 from the germline V gene are MNHNS and SASEGT. V was clipped by 2 bases and J by 2 bases, with 10 bases between them. CDR3: CASSELLVAGNTIYF. CDR3 sequence (DNA): TGTGCCAGCAGTGAACTGCTCGTTGCTGGAAACACCATATATTTT.

This clonotype was counted ten times or more. This sequence joins TRBV3-1 and TRBJ1-6, with no clear D. Between the trimmed V and J ends, which lost 1 base and 5 bases, there was a span of 6 bases. CDR1 is LGHDT and CDR2 is YNNKEL in the germline V gene (reference sequence). The CDR3 contains 14 residues. The CDR3 region is CASSQAWNNSPLHF. The CDR3 DNA reads as TGTGCCAGCAGCCAAGCATGGAATAATTCACCCCTCCACTTT.

This clonotype has only a few counts. The chain carries TRBV10-3 and TRBJ1-1, with 7 bases identical to TRBD1. Germline V gene data show CDR1 as ENHRY and CDR2 as SYGVKD. V lost 5 bases and J lost 1; bases outside the gene matches: 16. This CDR3 region has 18 residues. CDR3 sequence (DNA): TGTGCCATCAGTCGGGTCTCCACCAGGGGGGCATCGAACACTGAAGCTTTCTTT. Protein product: CAISRVSTRGASNTEAFF.

The gene calls are TRBV7-2 and TRBJ1-4; D call uncertain. Germline V gene sequence: CDR1 SGHTA, CDR2 FQGNSA. CDR3 length: 15 residues. V was shortened by 1 base and J by 8 bases, with 14 bases between the two germline ends. The CDR3 here is CASSLEGRVAEKLFF. The CDR3 coding sequence is TGTGCCAGCAGCTTAGAGGGTAGGGTGGCAGAAAAACTGTTTTTT.

This clonotype was seen repeatedly, ten times or more. This chain joins TRBV11-2 and TRBJ1-1, with 11 bases matching TRBD1. This CDR3 is built from 16 residues. CDR1 is SGHAT and CDR2 is FQNNGV in the germline V gene. V shed 5 bases and J 5 bases; nucleotides not matched to a gene: 10. The CDR3: CASSPGQGARYTEAFF. The CDR3, as DNA: TGTGCCAGCAGCCCCGGACAGGGGGCGCGATATACTGAAGCTTTCTTT. Full variable domain (missing parts from reference TRBV11-2 and TRBJ1-1): EAGVAQSPRYKIIEKRQSVAFWCNPISGHATLYWYQQILGQGPKLLIQFQNNGVVDDSQLPKDRFSAERLKGVDSTLKIQPAKLEDSAVYLCASSPGQGARYTEAFFGQGTRLTVV.

The table lists this clonotype with a few counts. The genes are TRBV10-3 and TRBJ1-5; no clear D. The CDR3 runs to 14 residues. In germline, CDR1 is ENHRY, CDR2 SYGVKD. Trimming took off 7 bases at V and 0 bases at J, with 10 bases between the two ends. CDR3 bases: TGTGCCATCAAGAGGGAAAATAGCAATCAGCCCCAGCATTTT. It yields the protein CAIKRENSNQPQHF.

Worth noting for this clonotype: This may arise from a read error, as a much more abundant clone is one base away. This sequence joins TRBV7-2 and TRBJ2-1; unclear D gene. Germline loops: CDR1 SGHTA, CDR2 FQGNSA. Between the trimmed V and J ends, which lost 1 base and 10 bases, there was a span of 14 bases. The CDR3 is 14 amino acids. This CDR3 is CASSLVPASYEQFF. CDR3 in DNA: TGTGCCAGCAGCTTAGTGCCAGCCAGCTACGAGCAGTTCTTC. Complete variable domain (other parts from reference TRBV7-2 and TRBJ2-1): GAGVSQSPSNKVTEKGKDVELRCDPISGHTALYWYRQSLGQGLEFLIYFQGNSAPDKSGLPSDRFSAERTGGSVSTLTIQRTQQEDSAVYLCASSLVPASYEQFFGPGTRLTVL.

This clonotype has only a few counts. This rearrangement joins TRBV30 to TRBJ2-1, with 11 bases lining up with TRBD2. CDR3 length: 15 residues. The ends lost 0 bases at V and 3 bases at J; junction bases unmatched: 1. Germline loops: CDR1 GTSNPN, CDR2 SVGIG (reference sequence). CDR3 nucleotides: TGTGCCTGGAGTGTTACTAGCGGGAGCTACAATGAGCAGTTCTTC. It codes for CAWSVTSGSYNEQFF.